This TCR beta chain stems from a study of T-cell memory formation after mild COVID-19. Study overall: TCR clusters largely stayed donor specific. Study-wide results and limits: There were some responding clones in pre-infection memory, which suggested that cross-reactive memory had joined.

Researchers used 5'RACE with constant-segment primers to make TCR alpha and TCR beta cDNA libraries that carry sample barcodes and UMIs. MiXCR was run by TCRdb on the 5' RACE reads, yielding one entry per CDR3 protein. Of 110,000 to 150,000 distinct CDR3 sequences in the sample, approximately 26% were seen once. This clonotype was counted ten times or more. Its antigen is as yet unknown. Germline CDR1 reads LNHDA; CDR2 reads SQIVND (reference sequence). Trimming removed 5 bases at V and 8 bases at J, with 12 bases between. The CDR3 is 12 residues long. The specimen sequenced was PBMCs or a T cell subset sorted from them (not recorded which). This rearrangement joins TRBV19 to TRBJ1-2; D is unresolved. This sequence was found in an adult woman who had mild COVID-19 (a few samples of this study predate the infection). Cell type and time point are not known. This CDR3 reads CASSSDGSGYTF. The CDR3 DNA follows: TGTGCCAGTAGTTCGGACGGTTCCGGCTACACCTTC.